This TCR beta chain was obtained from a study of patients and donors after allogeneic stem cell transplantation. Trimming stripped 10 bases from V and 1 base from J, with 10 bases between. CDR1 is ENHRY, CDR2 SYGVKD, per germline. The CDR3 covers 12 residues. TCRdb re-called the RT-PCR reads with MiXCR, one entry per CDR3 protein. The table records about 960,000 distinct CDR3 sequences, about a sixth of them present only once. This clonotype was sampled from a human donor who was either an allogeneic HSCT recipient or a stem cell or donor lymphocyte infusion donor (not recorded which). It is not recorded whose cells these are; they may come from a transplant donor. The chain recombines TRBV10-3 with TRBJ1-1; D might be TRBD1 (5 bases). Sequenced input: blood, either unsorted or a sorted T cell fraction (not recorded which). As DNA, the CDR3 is TGTGCCACTTCGGGACGGAACACTGAAGCTTTCTTT. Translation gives CATSGRNTEAFF.